Below, 25 T cell receptor beta chains from the same sample are listed, as sequenced in a study of blood T cells in healthy people across ages. For the second PCR, which ran for 7 to 11 cycles, a sample-barcoded 5' primer and a J-beta primer mix were used. TCRdb processed the 5' RACE reads anew with MiXCR; each CDR3 protein has one entry. The sample contains some 1.7 million distinct CDR3 sequences, under 30% of which appear only once. Sequenced material: blood. The receptors here all came from a young woman in good health.

This clonotype has just a few counts. V is TRBV2 and J is TRBJ2-7; D assignment may be TRBD1 or TRBD2 (6 bases each). V shed 8 bases and J shed 6 bases, with 20 bases lying between them. Germline loops: CDR1 SNHLY, CDR2 FYNNEI. The CDR3 totals 14 residues. This CDR3 reads CASCGTTALCEQYF. The DNA for the CDR3 is TGTGCCAGCTGCGGGACAACGGCCCTCTGCGAGCAGTACTTC.

V and J are TRBV5-1 and TRBJ2-4, with 7 bases matching TRBD2. The J segment lost 13 bases and the V segment lost 0 bases, leaving 16 bases of the junction unmatched. The CDR3 has 16 residues. Germline V lookup: CDR1 SGHRS, CDR2 YFSETQ. The CDR3 region is CASSLASAAGVQEQYF. CDR3 DNA: TGCGCCAGCAGCTTGGCTAGCGCGGCGGGGGTACAGGAGCAGTACTTC. The full variable domain, with the rest looked up from reference TRBV5-1 and TRBJ2-4, is KAGVTQTPRYLIKTRGQQVTLSCSPISGHRSVSWYQQTPGQGLQFLFEYFSETQRNKGNFPGRFSGRQFSNSRSEMNVSTLELGDSALYLCASSLASAAGVQEQYFGAGTRLSVL.

This clonotype was detected only a few times. The rearrangement joins TRBV12-3 or TRBV12-4 to TRBJ1-6; 7 bases are a match to TRBD1. The CDR3 is made up of 16 amino acids. Trimming cost V 1 base and J 10 bases; bases outside gene matches: 10. For the CDR3, the DNA is TGTGCCAGCAGTTTAGACACGACAGGGCGGAACTCACCCCTCCACTTT. Amino acid sequence: CASSLDTTGRNSPLHF.

This clonotype was counted at least ten times. The junction shows a germline mismatch at one end, possibly a read error. The chain has TRBV4-3 and TRBJ2-1, with D perhaps matching TRBD2 (6 bases). Germline-derived CDR1 and CDR2 are LGHNA and YSLEER. The CDR3 length is 13 residues. CDR3 protein: CASSQGGNNEQFF. The CDR3 DNA reads as TGTGCCAGCAGCCAAGGCGGGAACAATGAGCAGTTCTTC.

In this sample, this clonotype turned up a few times. The chain employs TRBV3-1 and TRBJ2-1, with a tentative D call TRBD2 (6 bases). This CDR3 contains 12 residues. Trimming removed 3 bases from V and 15 bases from J, with 15 bases in between. Per germline, CDR1 LGHDT and CDR2 YNNKEL (reference sequence). The CDR3 DNA reads as TGTGCCAGCAGCCAGCAACTAGCTGATCTGTTCTTC. This codes for CASSQQLADLFF.

The chain has TRBV20-1 and TRBJ1-2; no firm D call. Trimming removed 0 bases at V and 6 bases at J, with 11 bases between. Germline CDR1 is DFQATT and CDR2 is SNEGSKA (reference sequence). The CDR3 has 13 amino acids. CDR3 in DNA: TGCAGTGCTAGAGATCCGGAGGGAGATGGCTACACCTTC. Translating gives CSARDPEGDGYTF.

Remarks on this clonotype: A junction boundary mismatches the germline segment, possibly from a read error. The chain joins TRBV5-1 to TRBJ2-1; TRBD1 matches 7 bases. The CDR3 consists of 14 residues. The germline CDR1 and CDR2 sequences are SGHRS and YFSETQ. The CDR3 is CVSSPRTGSHEQFF. In DNA, the CDR3 is TGCGTCAGCAGCCCCAGGACAGGTTCCCACGAGCAGTTCTTC. The entire variable domain, with the rest obtained from reference TRBV5-1 and TRBJ2-1, is as follows: KAGVTQTPRYLIKTRGQQVTLSCSPISGHRSVSWYQQTPGQGLQFLFEYFSETQRNKGNFPGRFSGRQFSNSRSEMNVSTLELGDSALYLCVSSPRTGSHEQFFGPGTRLTVL.

In this sample, this clonotype turned up a few times. This chain uses TRBV18 with TRBJ2-1, with TRBD2 identical over 10 bases. Germline V gene data show CDR1 as KGHSH and CDR2 as LQKENI. With V trimmed by 6 bases and J by 2 bases, 4 bases remained unmatched. This CDR3 comprises 15 residues. CDR3 region: CASSIAGGTYNEQFF. The CDR3 region has the DNA TGTGCCAGCTCGATAGCGGGAGGAACCTACAATGAGCAGTTCTTC.

The gene calls are TRBV9 and TRBJ1-2; 7 bases fit TRBD1. The CDR3 spans 18 residues. J lost 0 bases, V lost 3 bases, and 14 bases had no gene match. In germline, CDR1 is SGDLS, CDR2 YYNGEE. CDR3 sequence (DNA): TGTGCCAGCAGCGCCCCCCCGACAGGGCACCTATCTAACTATGGCTACACCTTC. Translating gives CASSAPPTGHLSNYGYTF.

This clonotype was detected many times. The V and J genes are TRBV20-1 and TRBJ2-7; D is unresolved. Looked up from germline, CDR1 is DFQATT and CDR2 is SNEGSKA (reference sequence). V was pared by 0 bases and J by 5 bases, with 8 bases between. This CDR3 is 12 amino acids long. The chain's CDR3 is CSARDLFHEQYF. In DNA form, the CDR3 reads TGCAGTGCTAGAGATCTGTTCCACGAGCAGTACTTC.

About this clonotype: The junction departs from germline at one end; a sequencing error may be responsible. The chain uses TRBV7-9 and TRBJ1-4, with unresolved D. The germline gives CDR1 SEHNR, CDR2 FQNEAQ (reference sequence). The CDR3 runs to 15 residues. The CDR3 nucleotides read TGTGCCGGCAGCCGCGACCTCACGGGGATAGAAAAACTGTTTTTT. Translation: CAGSRDLTGIEKLFF. Looking up the rest from reference TRBV7-9 and TRBJ1-4 gives the full variable domain: DTGVSQNPRHKITKRGQNVTFRCDPISEHNRLYWYRQTLGQGPEFLTYFQNEAQLEKSRLLSDRFSAERPKGSFSTLEIQRTEQGDSAMYLCAGSRDLTGIEKLFFGSGTQLSVL.

This clonotype was seen many times. The chain recombines TRBV20-1 with TRBJ2-1; 8 bases align to TRBD2. Trimming removed 7 bases from V and 7 bases from J; junction bases left unmatched: 12. CDR1 is DFQATT, CDR2 SNEGSKA, per germline (reference sequence). The CDR3 extends over 14 amino acids. The CDR3 nucleotides are TGCAGTGGGTTGGCCGGGACTAGTGGGAATGAGCAGTTCTTC. Its translation: CSGLAGTSGNEQFF.

The chain links TRBV20-1 to TRBJ2-1; D call uncertain. The CDR3 is made up of 15 amino acids. The germline V gene has CDR1 DFQATT and CDR2 SNEGSKA (reference sequence). With 0 bases removed from V and 1 base from J, the gap between germline ends came to 10 bases. Here the CDR3 reads CSAREQVGSYNEQFF. Here the CDR3 DNA reads TGCAGTGCTAGAGAACAAGTAGGATCCTACAATGAGCAGTTCTTC.

About this clonotype itself: Given a much more abundant clone one base away, this may be a read error. This rearrangement joins TRBV4-1 to TRBJ2-5; a possible D gene is TRBD2 (6 bases). The better agreement between TRBJ2-7 and the DNA end casts doubt on the J call. Germline V gene sequence: CDR1 MGHRA, CDR2 YSYEKL. CDR3 length: 13 residues. The DNA of the CDR3 is TGCGCCAGCTGCCAAGCAGGGAGGTACGAGCAGTACTTC. Amino acid sequence: CASCQAGRYEQYF.

This clonotype turned up a few times. The J gene is TRBJ1-2, the V gene TRBV29-1; D is undetermined. The CDR3 sequence is 9 residues long. V dropped 7 bases and J dropped 8 bases, with 8 bases sitting between them. Per germline, CDR1 SQVTM and CDR2 ANQGSEA. The CDR3 DNA sequence: TGCAGCGAGGACGGGGGCTACACCTTC. Amino acids: CSEDGGYTF.

This chain uses TRBV7-3 with TRBJ2-2, with 7 bases identical to TRBD2. CDR3 length equals 16 residues. Trimming took 5 bases from V and 3 from J; bases not matched to a gene: 9. CDR1 and CDR2 (germline): SGHTA, FQGTGA. The CDR3 coding sequence is TGTGCCAGCAGCCCCAACAGCGGGGTATACACCGGGGAGCTGTTTTTT. This sequence encodes CASSPNSGVYTGELFF.

The chain links TRBV30 to TRBJ2-5; D gene uncertain. The germline gives CDR1 GTSNPN, CDR2 SVGIG (reference sequence). CDR3 size: 13 residues. Trimming cost V 4 bases and J 8 bases, with 17 bases left between them. DNA for the CDR3: TGTGCCTGGACTATCAAGGACCGGCAAACCCAGTACTTC. Translated, it gives CAWTIKDRQTQYF.

This clonotype was picked up a small number of times. V and J are TRBV9 and TRBJ2-3, with TRBD2 matching 13 bases. Trimming at V came to 4 bases and at J to 8 bases, leaving 7 bases not matched to a gene. CDR3 length: 15 amino acids. Germline CDR1 SGDLS, CDR2 YYNGEE. The CDR3 loop reads CASSPPGLAGPTQYF. CDR3 nucleotide sequence: TGTGCCAGCAGCCCGCCGGGACTAGCGGGACCTACGCAGTATTTT. The whole variable domain, filled in from reference TRBV9 and TRBJ2-3, reads DSGVTQTPKHLITATGQRVTLRCSPRSGDLSVYWYQQSLDQGLQFLIQYYNGEERAKGNILERFSAQQFPDLHSELNLSSLELGDSALYFCASSPPGLAGPTQYFGPGTRLTVL.

A note on this clonotype: A clone one base away is much larger, so this may be a read error. The V gene is TRBV29-1, the J gene TRBJ2-1, with 7 bases fitting TRBD1. The CDR3 is made up of 13 amino acids. In germline, CDR1 is SQVTM, CDR2 ANQGSEA. The CDR3, as DNA: TGCAGCGCTGAACCGACAGGGTCGGGTGAGCAGTTCTTC. This codes for CSAEPTGSGEQFF.

The CDR3 protein is CASSRQRAGSYTF. The CDR3 nucleotides read TGTGCCAGCAGCCGACAGAGGGCCGGGAGCTACACCTTC. The chain uses TRBV7-2 and TRBJ1-2, with D possibly matching TRBD1 (5 bases). The CDR3 spans 13 residues. Germline-derived CDR1 and CDR2 are SGHTA and FQGNSA. Trimming stripped 5 bases from V and 9 bases from J, with 16 bases between.

This sequence joins TRBV10-3 and TRBJ2-5; 8 positions match TRBD2. The CDR3 extends over 14 amino acids. Trimming at V came to 10 bases and at J to 4 bases, leaving 11 bases not matched to a gene. Germline CDR1 ENHRY, CDR2 SYGVKD. The chain's CDR3 is CATRREAGVETQYF. CDR3 sequence (DNA): TGTGCCACCAGAAGGGAAGCGGGGGTAGAGACCCAGTACTTC.

In this sample, this clonotype turned up many times. The chain couples TRBV12-3 or TRBV12-4 to TRBJ1-5; unclear D gene. The CDR3 length is 13 residues. Trimming took 2 bases from V and 5 from J, leaving 7 bases between them. CDR3 protein: CASSLSVDQPQHF. The CDR3 region has the DNA TGTGCCAGCAGTTTAAGTGTGGATCAGCCCCAGCATTTT.

This clonotype was seen ten or more times. This chain connects TRBV7-8 to TRBJ2-3; unclear D gene. The ends were cut back, 5 bases at V and 5 bases at J, with 8 bases in the middle. The CDR3 is 12 residues long. Germline CDR1 SGHVS, CDR2 FQNEAQ. CDR3 sequence: CASSKAGDTQYF. DNA of the CDR3: TGTGCCAGCAGCAAAGCAGGAGATACGCAGTATTTT.

This clonotype appeared many times. The V call is TRBV10-2, the J call TRBJ2-4; D may match TRBD1 or TRBD2 (6 bases each). Looked up from germline, CDR1 is WSHSY and CDR2 is SAAADI. Trimming pared 9 bases from V and 3 bases from J, leaving 12 bases between. This CDR3 is 13 amino acids long. The CDR3 spells CASGGPGKNIQYF. CDR3 coding DNA: TGCGCCAGTGGGGGGCCGGGCAAAAACATTCAGTACTTC.

This clonotype was picked up a small number of times. This chain uses TRBV15 with TRBJ2-7; perhaps D is TRBD1 or TRBD2 (6 bases each). Deletions cut 1 base from V and 7 bases from J, with 14 bases between. There are 14 residues in the CDR3. Germline CDR1 LNHNV, CDR2 YYDKDF (reference sequence). The DNA for the CDR3 is TGTGCCACCAGCAGAGCGGGGGCCCACAATGAGCAGTACTTC. Residues: CATSRAGAHNEQYF.